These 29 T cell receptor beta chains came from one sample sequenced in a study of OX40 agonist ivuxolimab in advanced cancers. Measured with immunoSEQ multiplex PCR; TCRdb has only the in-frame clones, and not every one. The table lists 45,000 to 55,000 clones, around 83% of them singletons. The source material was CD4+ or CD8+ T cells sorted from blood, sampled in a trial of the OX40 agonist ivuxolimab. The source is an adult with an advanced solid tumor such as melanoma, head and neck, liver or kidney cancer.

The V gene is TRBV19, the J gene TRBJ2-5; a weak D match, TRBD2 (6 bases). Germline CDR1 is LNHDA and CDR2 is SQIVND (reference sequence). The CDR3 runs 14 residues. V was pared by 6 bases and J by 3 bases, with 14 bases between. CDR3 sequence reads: CASSRSWGEETQYF. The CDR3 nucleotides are TGTGCCAGTAGCCGGTCGTGGGGGGAAGAGACCCAGTACTTC.

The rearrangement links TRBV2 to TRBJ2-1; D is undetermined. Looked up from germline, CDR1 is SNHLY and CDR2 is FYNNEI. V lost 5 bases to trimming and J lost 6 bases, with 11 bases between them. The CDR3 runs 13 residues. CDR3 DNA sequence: TGTGCCAGCAGTCTAGGGATTCTCAATGAGCAGTTCTTC. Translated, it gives CASSLGILNEQFF.

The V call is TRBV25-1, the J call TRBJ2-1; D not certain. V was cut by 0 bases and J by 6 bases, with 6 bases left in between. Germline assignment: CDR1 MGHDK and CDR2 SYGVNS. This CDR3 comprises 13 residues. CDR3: CASSEYKSNEQFF. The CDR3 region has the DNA TGTGCCAGCAGTGAATATAAAAGCAATGAGCAGTTCTTC.

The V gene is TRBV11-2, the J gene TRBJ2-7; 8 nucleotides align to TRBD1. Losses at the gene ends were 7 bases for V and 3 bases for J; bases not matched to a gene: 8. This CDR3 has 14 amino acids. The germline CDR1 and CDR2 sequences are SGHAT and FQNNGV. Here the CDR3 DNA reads TGTGCCAGCACGCGACAGGGGACGGACTACGAGCAGTACTTC. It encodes CASTRQGTDYEQYF.

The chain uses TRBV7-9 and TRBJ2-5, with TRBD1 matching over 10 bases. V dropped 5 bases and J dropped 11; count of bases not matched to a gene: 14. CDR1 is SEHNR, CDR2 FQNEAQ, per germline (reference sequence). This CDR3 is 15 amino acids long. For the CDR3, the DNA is TGTGCCAGCAGCGGAAAGGGACAGGGGCAGATCAAGCAGTACTTC. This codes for CASSGKGQGQIKQYF.

The CDR3 region is CASSLDRLTTEAFF. The CDR3 coding sequence is TGTGCCAGCAGCTTAGACAGATTGACCACTGAAGCTTTCTTT. The chain couples TRBV13 to TRBJ1-1; D gene unclear. The CDR3 covers 14 residues. In germline, CDR1 is PRHDT, CDR2 FYEKMQ (reference sequence). V gave up 1 base and J gave up 4 bases, with 10 bases separating them.

The CDR3 DNA is TGTGCCAGCAGTATGGACACGAACACTGAAGCTTTCTTT. Encoded protein: CASSMDTNTEAFF. The V gene is TRBV2, the J gene TRBJ1-1; D is possibly TRBD1 (5 bases). This CDR3 comprises 13 residues. CDR1 is SNHLY and CDR2 is FYNNEI in the germline V gene. V dropped 5 bases and J dropped 1 base, with 8 bases sitting between them.

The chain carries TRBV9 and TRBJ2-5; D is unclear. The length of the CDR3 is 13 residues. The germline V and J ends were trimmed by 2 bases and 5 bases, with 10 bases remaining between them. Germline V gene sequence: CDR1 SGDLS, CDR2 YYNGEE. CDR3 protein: CASSVGPTETQYF. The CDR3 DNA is TGTGCCAGCAGCGTCGGCCCAACGGAGACCCAGTACTTC.

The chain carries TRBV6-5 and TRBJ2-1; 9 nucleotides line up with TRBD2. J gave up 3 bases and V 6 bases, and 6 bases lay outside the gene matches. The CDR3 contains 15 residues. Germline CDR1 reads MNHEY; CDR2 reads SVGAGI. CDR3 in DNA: TGTGCCAGCAGAGGACGAGCGGGAGGCTACAATGAGCAGTTCTTC. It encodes CASRGRAGGYNEQFF.

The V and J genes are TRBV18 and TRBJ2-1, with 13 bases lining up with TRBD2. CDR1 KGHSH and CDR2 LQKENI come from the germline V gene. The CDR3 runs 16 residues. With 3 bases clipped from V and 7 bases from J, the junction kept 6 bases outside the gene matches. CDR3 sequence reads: CASSPGLAGVRNEQFF. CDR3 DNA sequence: TGTGCCAGCTCACCTGGACTAGCGGGAGTACGGAATGAGCAGTTCTTC.

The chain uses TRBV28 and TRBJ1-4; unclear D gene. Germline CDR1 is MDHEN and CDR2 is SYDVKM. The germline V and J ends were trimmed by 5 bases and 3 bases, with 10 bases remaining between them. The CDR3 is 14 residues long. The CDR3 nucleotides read TGTGCCAGCAGTAACAAGGGTCCTAATGAAAAACTGTTTTTT. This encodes CASSNKGPNEKLFF. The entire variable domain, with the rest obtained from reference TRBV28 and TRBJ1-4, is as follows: DVKVTQSSRYLVKRTGEKVFLECVQDMDHENMFWYRQDPGLGLRLIYFSYDVKMKEKGDIPEGYSVSREKKERFSLILESASTNQTSMYLCASSNKGPNEKLFFGSGTQLSVL.

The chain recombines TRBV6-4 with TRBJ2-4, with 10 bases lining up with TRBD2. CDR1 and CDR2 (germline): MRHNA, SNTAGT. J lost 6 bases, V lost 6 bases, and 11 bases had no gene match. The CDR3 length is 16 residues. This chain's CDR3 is CASREPPRLAGNIQYF. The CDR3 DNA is TGTGCCAGCAGGGAACCTCCGAGACTAGCGGGAAACATTCAGTACTTC.

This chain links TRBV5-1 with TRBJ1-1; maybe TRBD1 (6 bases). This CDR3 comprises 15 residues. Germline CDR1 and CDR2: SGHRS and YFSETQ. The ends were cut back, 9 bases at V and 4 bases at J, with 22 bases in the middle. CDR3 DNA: TGCGCCACCACAGGGAGTCCTGGTCGTGGCACTGAAGCTTTCTTT. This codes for CATTGSPGRGTEAFF.

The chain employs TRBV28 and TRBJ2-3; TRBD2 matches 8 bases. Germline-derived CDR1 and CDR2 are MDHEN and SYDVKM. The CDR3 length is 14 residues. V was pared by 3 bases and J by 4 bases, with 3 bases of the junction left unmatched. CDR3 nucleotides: TGTGCCAGCAGTTTCAGCGGGAGCCCAGATACGCAGTATTTT. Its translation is CASSFSGSPDTQYF.

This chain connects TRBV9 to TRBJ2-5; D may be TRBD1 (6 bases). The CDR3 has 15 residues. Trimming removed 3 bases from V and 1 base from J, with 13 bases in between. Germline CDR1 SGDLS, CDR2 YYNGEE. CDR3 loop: CASSALTGTQETQYF. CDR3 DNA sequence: TGTGCCAGCAGCGCACTGACAGGAACCCAAGAGACCCAGTACTTC.

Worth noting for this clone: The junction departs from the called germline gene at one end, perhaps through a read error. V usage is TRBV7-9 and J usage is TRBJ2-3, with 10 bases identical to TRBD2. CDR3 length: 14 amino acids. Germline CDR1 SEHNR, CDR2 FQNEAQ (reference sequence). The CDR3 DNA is TGTGCCAGCAGCTTTAACATAGCGGGAGGACAAGACGTATTT. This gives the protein CASSFNIAGGQDVF.

The CDR3 protein is CASSLSLLGDTQYF. DNA for the CDR3: TGTGCCAGCAGCTTATCCCTTCTTGGAGATACGCAGTATTTT. This chain links TRBV7-9 with TRBJ2-3; D unresolved. CDR1 and CDR2 (germline): SEHNR, FQNEAQ (reference sequence). V lost 2 bases and J lost 5, with 11 bases in between. The CDR3 runs 14 residues.

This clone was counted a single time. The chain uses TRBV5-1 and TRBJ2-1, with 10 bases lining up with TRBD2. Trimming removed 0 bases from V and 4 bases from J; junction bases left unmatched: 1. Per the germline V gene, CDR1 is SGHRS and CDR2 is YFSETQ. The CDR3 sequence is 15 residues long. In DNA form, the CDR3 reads TGCGCCAGCAGCTTGGTACTAGCGGGATACAATGAGCAGTTCTTC. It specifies CASSLVLAGYNEQFF.

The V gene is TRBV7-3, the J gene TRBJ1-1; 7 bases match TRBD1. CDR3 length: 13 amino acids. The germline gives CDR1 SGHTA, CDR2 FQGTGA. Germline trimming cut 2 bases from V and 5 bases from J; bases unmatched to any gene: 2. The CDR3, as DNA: TGTGCCAGCAGCTTATCGACAGGGACTGAAGCTTTCTTT. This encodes CASSLSTGTEAFF.

DNA of the CDR3: TGTGCCAGCTCTGCAAGATCTCACGAGCAGTACTTC. This encodes CASSARSHEQYF. The J gene is TRBJ2-7, the V gene TRBV18; unclear D gene. CDR3 size: 12 residues. CDR1 and CDR2 (germline): KGHSH, LQKENI. V lost 6 bases and J 5 bases, leaving 11 bases between the germline ends.

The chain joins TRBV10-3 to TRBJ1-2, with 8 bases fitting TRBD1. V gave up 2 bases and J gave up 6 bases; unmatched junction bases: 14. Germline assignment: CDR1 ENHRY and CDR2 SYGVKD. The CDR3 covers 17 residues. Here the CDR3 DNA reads TGTGCCATCAGTGAGCAATCCACCCTAGGACAGGGAGATGGCTACACCTTC. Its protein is CAISEQSTLGQGDGYTF.

The CDR3 here is CASSRSVAGRGTQETQYF. CDR3 bases: TGTGCCAGCAGTCGGTCGGTGGCAGGCCGAGGGACCCAAGAGACCCAGTACTTC. The chain has TRBV28 and TRBJ2-5; TRBD1 or TRBD2 may be the D gene (5 bases each). This CDR3 region has 18 residues. Germline CDR1 reads MDHEN; CDR2 reads SYDVKM. Trimming stripped 5 bases from V and 1 base from J, with 23 bases between. The complete variable domain, with remaining parts taken from reference TRBV28 and TRBJ2-5, reads DVKVTQSSRYLVKRTGEKVFLECVQDMDHENMFWYRQDPGLGLRLIYFSYDVKMKEKGDIPEGYSVSREKKERFSLILESASTNQTSMYLCASSRSVAGRGTQETQYFGPGTRLLVL.

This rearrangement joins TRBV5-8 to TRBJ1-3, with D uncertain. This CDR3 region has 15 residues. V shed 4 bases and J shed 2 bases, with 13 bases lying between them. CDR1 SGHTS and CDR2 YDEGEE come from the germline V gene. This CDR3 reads CASSLGPGAGNTIYF. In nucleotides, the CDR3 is TGTGCCAGCAGCCTAGGCCCAGGCGCTGGAAACACCATATATTTT. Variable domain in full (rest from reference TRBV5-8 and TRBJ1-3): EAGVTQSPTHLIKTRGQQATLRCSPISGHTSVYWYQQALGLGLQFLLWYDEGEERNRGNFPPRFSGRQFPNYSSELNVNALELEDSALYLCASSLGPGAGNTIYFGEGSWLTVV.

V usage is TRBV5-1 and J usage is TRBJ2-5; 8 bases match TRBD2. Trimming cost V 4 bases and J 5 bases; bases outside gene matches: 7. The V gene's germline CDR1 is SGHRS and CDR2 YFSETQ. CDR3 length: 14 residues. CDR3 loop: CASSPGGGQETQYF. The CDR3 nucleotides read TGCGCCAGCAGCCCGGGGGGGGGCCAGGAGACCCAGTACTTC.

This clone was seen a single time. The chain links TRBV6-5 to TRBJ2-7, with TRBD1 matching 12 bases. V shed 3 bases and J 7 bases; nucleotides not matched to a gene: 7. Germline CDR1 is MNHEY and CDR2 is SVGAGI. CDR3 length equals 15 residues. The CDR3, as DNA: TGTGCCAGCAGTTATCTGGGACAGGGGGCGCGGGAGCAGTACTTC. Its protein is CASSYLGQGAREQYF.

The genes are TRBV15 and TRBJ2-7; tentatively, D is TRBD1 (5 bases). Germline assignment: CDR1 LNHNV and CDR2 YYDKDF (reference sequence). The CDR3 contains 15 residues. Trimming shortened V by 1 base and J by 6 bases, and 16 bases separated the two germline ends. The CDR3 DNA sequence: TGTGCCACCAGCAGAGCGACAGCCTACGCGTCCGAGCAGTACTTC. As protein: CATSRATAYASEQYF.

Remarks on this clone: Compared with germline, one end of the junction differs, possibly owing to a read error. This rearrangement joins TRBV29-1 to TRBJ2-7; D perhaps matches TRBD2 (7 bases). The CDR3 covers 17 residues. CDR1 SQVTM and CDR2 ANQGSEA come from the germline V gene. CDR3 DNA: TGCAGCGTCGAAGGGCTAGCGGAGGGCCCAGGGGACTACGAGCAGTACTTC. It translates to CSVEGLAEGPGDYEQYF.

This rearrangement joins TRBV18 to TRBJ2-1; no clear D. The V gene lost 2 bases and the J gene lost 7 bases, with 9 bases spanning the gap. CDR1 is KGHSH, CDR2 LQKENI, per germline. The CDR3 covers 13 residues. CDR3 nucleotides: TGTGCCAGCTCACCAAGTCAGGATAATGAGCAGTTCTTC. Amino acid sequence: CASSPSQDNEQFF.

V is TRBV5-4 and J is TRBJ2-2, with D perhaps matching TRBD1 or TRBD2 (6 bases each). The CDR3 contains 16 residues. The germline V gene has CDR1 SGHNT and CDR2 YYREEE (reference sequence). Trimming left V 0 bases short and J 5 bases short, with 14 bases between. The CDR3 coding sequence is TGTGCCAGCAGCTTGGTGGGGGGCGGACGGACCGGGGAGCTGTTTTTT. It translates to CASSLVGGGRTGELFF.